The T cell receptor beta chain under discussion was sequenced for a study of CD8+ T cells in alopecia areata. RNA, once extracted, was reverse transcribed into cDNA for use as the sequencing template. Produced via immunoSEQ multiplex PCR; TCRdb's table is partial and in-frame only. The sample records 130,000 to 150,000 clones, 45% to 60% being singletons. This CDR3 contains 16 residues. Germline V gene sequence: CDR1 SGHNT, CDR2 YYREEE (reference sequence). V was shortened by 1 base and J by 0 bases, with 8 bases between the two germline ends. This chain connects TRBV5-4 to TRBJ2-6, with D hard to call. This clonotype originated in a human donor with alopecia areata. Input material: CD4+ T cells sorted from blood. The CDR3 DNA sequence: TGTGCCAGCAGCTTGACAAACCCCTCTGGGGCCAACGTCCTGACTTTC. It is translated as CASSLTNPSGANVLTF.